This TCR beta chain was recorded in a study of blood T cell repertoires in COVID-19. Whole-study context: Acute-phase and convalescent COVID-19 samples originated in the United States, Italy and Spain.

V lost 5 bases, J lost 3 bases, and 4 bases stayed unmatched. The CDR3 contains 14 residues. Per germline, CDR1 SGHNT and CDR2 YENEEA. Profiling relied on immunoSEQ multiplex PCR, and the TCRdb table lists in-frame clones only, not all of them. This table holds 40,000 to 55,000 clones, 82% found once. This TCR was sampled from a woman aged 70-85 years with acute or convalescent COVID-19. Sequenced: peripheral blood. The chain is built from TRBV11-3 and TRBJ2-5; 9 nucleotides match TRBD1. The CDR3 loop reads CASSQGTGKETQYF. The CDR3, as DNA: TGTGCCAGCAGCCAAGGGACAGGGAAAGAGACCCAGTACTTC.